This T cell receptor beta chain was profiled in a study of T cell repertoires and HLA-DP antigens. In the case of this clone: Its antigen is as yet unknown.

The PCR primers covered 54 TRBV and 13 TRBJ segments. Deep-resolution sequencing targeted approximately 200,000 T cell genomes in pre-culture CD4+ samples. Generated by immunoSEQ multiplex PCR, the TCRdb table keeps only in-frame clones and is missing some. The sample lists around 90,000 clones, roughly 86% occurring once. Negative selection yielded untouched CD4+ T cells of average 97.7% purity. CD4+ T cells were isolated untouched, roughly 98% pure. The V end was cut by 4 bases, the J end by 3 bases, with 12 bases between. The V gene's germline CDR1 is GTSNPN and CDR2 SVGIG (reference sequence). The CDR3 loop spans 14 amino acids.

The receptor was derived from a man in his fifties or sixties in good health and CMV-seronegative. Sequencing used CD4+ T cells from PBMCs. The chain combines TRBV30 with TRBJ2-2, with D possibly matching TRBD1 (7 bases). The DNA of the CDR3 is TGTGCCTGGACCGCGGGACAGCACACCGGGGAGCTGTTTTTT. This codes for CAWTAGQHTGELFF.